This is a list of T cell receptor beta chains from one sample in a study of T cells after yellow fever vaccination. TCRdb processed the 5' RACE reads anew with MiXCR; each CDR3 protein has one entry. This repertoire shows a few hundred thousand distinct CDR3 sequences, around 10% found once; its top ten account for approximately 3.5%. The sample consisted of CD4+ T cells sorted from PBMCs, taken 5 days after the yellow fever booster vaccination. These receptors were obtained from a man younger than 30 who received the YFV17D yellow fever vaccine. The CDR3 runs from the conserved cysteine through the conserved F or W. A D gene is named only where the DNA matches it firmly. Expanded clones get a size class; other rows say once, few or many, or leave the size out.

CDR3 DNA	CDR3 protein	clone size	J gene	D gene	V gene
TGTGCCAGCAGCCTGCTTGGGGGGGGCTGGGGTGAGAACACTGAAGCTTTCTTT	CASSLLGGGWGENTEAFF	many	TRBJ1-1	.	TRBV5-6
TGTGCCAGCAGTCCCTCGACCGATGACATCTATGGCTACACCTTC	CASSPSTDDIYGYTF	many	TRBJ1-2	.	TRBV12-3/TRBV12-4
TGCGCCAGCAGCCACAGACTAGCGGGGGGGTCGGGTTTATCCAAAAACATTCAGTACTTC	CASSHRLAGGSGLSKNIQYF	many	TRBJ2-4	TRBD2	TRBV4-3
TGCGCCAGCAGCCGGGACAGTCTGACGGATACGCAGTATTTT	CASSRDSLTDTQYF	few	TRBJ2-3	TRBD1	TRBV4-3
TGTGCCTGGATTGATCCAGCGGGGACCTACAATGAGCAGTTCTTC	CAWIDPAGTYNEQFF	few	TRBJ2-1	TRBD2	TRBV30
TGTGCCAGCAGCCCCTCTGTGTCGGATGATCGGGATGAAGCTTTCTTT	CASSPSVSDDRDEAFF	many	TRBJ1-1	.	TRBV7-3
TGCAGCGTGACAGGCAGGGGAGCGACCGGGGCCAACGTCCTGACTTTC	CSVTGRGATGANVLTF	.	TRBJ2-6	.	TRBV29-1
TGCAGTGCTCCACTAGCGGGGGGCAGCAGAGATACGCAGTATTTT	CSAPLAGGSRDTQYF	many	TRBJ2-3	TRBD2	TRBV20-1
TGTGCCAGCTCACCCTCAAGATATAATTCACCCCTCCACTTT	CASSPSRYNSPLHF	few	TRBJ1-6	.	TRBV18
TGTGCCAGCAGCTCTCAGGGGGCGTCTGCAGATACGCAGTATTTT	CASSSQGASADTQYF	few	TRBJ2-3	TRBD1	TRBV7-9
TGTGCCAGCAGCCTATACAGTGAAAAACTGTTTTTT	CASSLYSEKLFF	many	TRBJ1-4	.	TRBV7-9
TGTGCCAGCAGCTTAGGTATCGGTCAAGAGACCCAGTACTTC	CASSLGIGQETQYF	.	TRBJ2-5	.	TRBV7-7
TGTGCCAGCAGCGGGACCTGGGGGGCCCAGTACTTC	CASSGTWGAQYF	.	TRBJ2-5	.	TRBV7-2
TGCGCCAGCAGCTTCGGGGACAGGGTTCCGGGTGTCACTGAAGCTTTCTTT	CASSFGDRVPGVTEAFF	few	TRBJ1-1	TRBD1	TRBV5-1
TGCAGCGTTGAAGTACGTCCGTACGAGCAGTACTTC	CSVEVRPYEQYF	.	TRBJ2-7	.	TRBV29-1
TGCGCCAGCAGCCGTTCGGCGAACACTGAAGCTTTCTTT	CASSRSANTEAFF	.	TRBJ1-1	.	TRBV5-1
TGTGCCAGCAGCCAAGAGGGCAGTTCCGAGACCCAGTACTTC	CASSQEGSSETQYF	few	TRBJ2-5	.	TRBV4-2
TGTGCCAGCAGTGCGGTCACAGGGACGGTTGGCTACACCTTC	CASSAVTGTVGYTF	few	TRBJ1-2	.	TRBV25-1
TGTGCCAGCAGTAACGCAGGGAAAGCTTTCTTT	CASSNAGKAFF	few	TRBJ1-1	.	TRBV28
TGCGCCAGCAGCCAAGATAGCAAGGGACAGAAGTACTTC	CASSQDSKGQKYF	.	TRBJ2-7	TRBD1	TRBV4-3
TGTGCCAGCAGCTTGCGACTAGCCTCCTACAATGAGCAGTTCTTC	CASSLRLASYNEQFF	.	TRBJ2-1	TRBD2	TRBV5-4
TGTGCCAGTAGCACAAGGGGGCCCTACGAGCAGTACTTC	CASSTRGPYEQYF	.	TRBJ2-7	TRBD1	TRBV19
TGTGCCAGCAGCTTAGCGGGGGCACTCTACAATGAGCAGTTCTTC	CASSLAGALYNEQFF	few	TRBJ2-1	TRBD2	TRBV5-8
TGTGCCAGCAGCCAAGATGACAGTCCTAGCACAGATACGCAGTATTTT	CASSQDDSPSTDTQYF	few	TRBJ2-3	.	TRBV14
TGTGCCAGCGCGAGGGCTTCACTAGCGGAGACCCAGTACTTC	CASARASLAETQYF	few	TRBJ2-5	TRBD2	TRBV6-1
TGTGCCAGCAGTAAGCGGGGGGGCCTTAGGGCGACAGATACGCAGTATTTT	CASSKRGGLRATDTQYF	.	TRBJ2-3	TRBD2	TRBV25-1
TGTGCCAGCAGCCATCCACCCGGGACAGGGTTCTACAATGAGCAGTTCTTC	CASSHPPGTGFYNEQFF	few	TRBJ2-1	TRBD1	TRBV14
TGCAGTGCTAGAGCTGACGAGCAGTACTTC	CSARADEQYF	.	TRBJ2-7	.	TRBV20-1
TGTGCCAGCAGTTACGGGGGGCACAATGAGCAGTTCTTC	CASSYGGHNEQFF	few	TRBJ2-1	.	TRBV6-2/TRBV6-3
TGTGCCAGCAGCCCGCAGCGGGGGATCGATGAGCAGTTCTTC	CASSPQRGIDEQFF	.	TRBJ2-1	TRBD2	TRBV14
TGCAGTGCTAGAGAAGCTAGCGGGGGAGAGACCCAGTACTTC	CSAREASGGETQYF	few	TRBJ2-5	TRBD2	TRBV20-1
TGTGCCAGCAGCCAAGATACGGGTGTTCTGACCGGGGAGCTGTTTTTT	CASSQDTGVLTGELFF	.	TRBJ2-2	.	TRBV4-2
TGCAGCGTTGAAGCCGGGACTACCCAAGAGACCCAGTACTTC	CSVEAGTTQETQYF	few	TRBJ2-5	TRBD2	TRBV29-1
TGTGCCAGCAGTCCTTACGTGCGGGATTCTTCTAACTATGGCTACACCTTC	CASSPYVRDSSNYGYTF	.	TRBJ1-2	.	TRBV7-2
TGTGCCATCAGGCCTAGAGACACCGGGGAGCTGTTTTTT	CAIRPRDTGELFF	few	TRBJ2-2	.	TRBV10-3
TGTGCCAGCTCACCAGACAGGGCGGAGGGCTACACCTTC	CASSPDRAEGYTF	.	TRBJ1-2	TRBD1	TRBV18
TGTGCCAGCAGCTTGCAGACCCCGGTACCCCTCCACTTT	CASSLQTPVPLHF	few	TRBJ1-6	.	TRBV7-2
TGTGCCAGCTCCATTATTCTAGTATCTTCTAGCGAGCAGTACTTC	CASSIILVSSSEQYF	.	TRBJ2-7	.	TRBV18
TGCAGTGCTCCTGACAGGGGGAGTTCGAACACCGGGGAGCTGTTTTTT	CSAPDRGSSNTGELFF	.	TRBJ2-2	TRBD1	TRBV20-1
TGTGCCATCAGTGAGTCGGTGCAGGGAGAGACCCAGTACTTC	CAISESVQGETQYF	many	TRBJ2-5	.	TRBV10-3
TGTGCCAGCAGTTTCCCAGCGGGGGGCCCCGTATTTGGTCCTAAGACCCAGTACTTC	CASSFPAGGPVFGPKTQYF	.	TRBJ2-5	TRBD2	TRBV7-2
TGTGCCAGCAGTCAATCAGGGGAGGACACCTTC	CASSQSGEDTF	many	TRBJ1-2	.	TRBV7-9
TGTGCCAGCAGCCAAATCTCCCGTCGCGGGGGGGCTGGGGAGCTGTTTTTT	CASSQISRRGGAGELFF	.	TRBJ2-2	TRBD2	TRBV7-3
TGTGCCAGCAGTGGAGGCAGCGGGGGGGCTTACTCCGGGGAGCTGTTTTTT	CASSGGSGGAYSGELFF	.	TRBJ2-2	TRBD2	TRBV2
TGTGCCAGCAGCTCAGGACTAGCGGGGCTCTACAATGAGCAGTTCTTC	CASSSGLAGLYNEQFF	.	TRBJ2-1	TRBD2	TRBV5-8
TGCGCCAGCAGCTTGAGGAGCGGGGGGAGCACAGATACGCAGTATTTT	CASSLRSGGSTDTQYF	many	TRBJ2-3	TRBD2	TRBV5-1
TGTGCCAGCAGCTACCCGTCTGGGGGGGCTAGCACAGATACGCAGTATTTT	CASSYPSGGASTDTQYF	few	TRBJ2-3	.	TRBV7-2
TGTGCCAGCAGTCCAACGGGACTAGCGGCAATCTACGAGCAGTACTTC	CASSPTGLAAIYEQYF	.	TRBJ2-7	TRBD2	TRBV6-6
TGCAGTGCTTCCATTCAGGGCTCCGGAAACACCATATATTTT	CSASIQGSGNTIYF	.	TRBJ1-3	.	TRBV20-1
TGTGCCAGCAGCCCGAGCGCGCGTACGCAGTATTTT	CASSPSARTQYF	few	TRBJ2-3	.	TRBV11-2